This T cell receptor (beta chain) appears in the sequencing data of a study of glioma-infiltrating T cells after dendritic cell vaccination. About the research overall: Samples are from glioblastoma patients in Phase I and II dendritic cell vaccine trials. The vaccine used monocyte-derived dendritic cells pulsed overnight with autologous tumor lysate.

Trimming cost V 6 bases and J 0 bases; bases outside gene matches: 5. The CDR3 length is 16 residues. The germline CDR1 and CDR2 sequences are SQVTM and ANQGSEA. The PCR used 60 V beta and 13 J beta primers. The protocol was immunoSEQ multiplex PCR, while the TCRdb copy is restricted to in-frame clones and leaves out a portion. This table holds about 92,000 clones, under 90% found once. No glioblastoma patient carried an isocitrate dehydrogenase mutation. The sequence was collected from a human donor with glioblastoma. This chain links TRBV29-1 with TRBJ2-7, with 16 bases identical to TRBD2. The sample in question was blood, obtained before dendritic cell vaccination. The CDR3 here is CSVGLAGGPSSYEQYF. In nucleotides, the CDR3 is TGCAGCGTGGGACTAGCGGGGGGGCCTAGCTCCTACGAGCAGTACTTC.